What follows are 3 T cell receptor beta chains derived from one specimen sequenced in a study of T-cell reconstitution after alpha-beta-depleted transplantation in children. A library of TCRbeta sequences, prepared with unique molecular identifiers, was generated. TCRdb re-called the PCR reads through MiXCR, storing one row per CDR3 protein. The sample has about 3,300 distinct CDR3 sequences; 20% to 25% are singletons. This specimen consisted of PBMCs, mostly from graft donor cells, obtained 60 days after TCRalphabeta/CD19-depleted stem cell transplant. The source is a male patient aged 2-9 years who had a stem cell transplant for acute lymphoblastic leukemia, so the T cells may come from the graft donor.

The V and J genes are TRBV7-9 and TRBJ2-1; a possible D gene is TRBD2 (6 bases). V was clipped by 2 bases and J by 8 bases, with 16 bases between them. In germline, CDR1 is SEHNR, CDR2 FQNEAQ (reference sequence). The CDR3 consists of 15 residues. The CDR3 DNA reads TGTGCCAGCAGCTTAACCGGCGGGATGAGTGATGAGCAGTTCTTC. It yields the protein CASSLTGGMSDEQFF.

This clonotype was counted at least ten times. The genes are TRBV12-3 or TRBV12-4 and TRBJ2-7; 10 nucleotides align to TRBD1. Germline trimming cut 6 bases from V and 4 bases from J; bases unmatched to any gene: 3. The CDR3 runs 13 residues. CDR3 DNA: TGTGCCAGCAGCCGGGACAGGGGATACGAGCAGTACTTC. Translating gives CASSRDRGYEQYF.

This clonotype was detected ten times or more. This chain uses TRBV3-1 with TRBJ2-1, with a weak D call TRBD2 (6 bases). Germline V gene data show CDR1 as LGHDT and CDR2 as YNNKEL (reference sequence). CDR3 length equals 16 residues. V was shortened by 1 base and J by 3 bases, with 13 bases between the two germline ends. The CDR3 protein is CASSQGFGRDYNEQFF. As DNA, the CDR3 is TGTGCCAGCAGCCAAGGTTTCGGGAGAGACTACAATGAGCAGTTCTTC.